The 14 T cell receptor beta chains given below trace back to one sample, sequenced in a study of blood T cells in healthy people across ages. The use of a sample-barcoded 5' primer and a J-beta primer mix characterized a second PCR of about 7 to 12 cycles. In TCRdb, the 5' RACE reads were re-called with MiXCR into one record per CDR3 protein. This sample has hundreds of thousands of distinct CDR3 sequences, with under 25% found just once. Sequences were obtained from blood. The receptors were sampled from a man aged 65 to 79 in good health.

This clonotype has only a few counts. The chain combines TRBV28 with TRBJ2-5; 9 bases are a match to TRBD1. The CDR3 loop spans 12 amino acids. Per germline, CDR1 MDHEN and CDR2 SYDVKM. Trimming took 7 bases from V and 4 from J; bases not matched to a gene: 1. CDR3 loop: CASKGQGETQYF. The CDR3 region has the DNA TGTGCCAGCAAGGGACAGGGAGAGACCCAGTACTTC. The whole variable domain, filled in from reference TRBV28 and TRBJ2-5, reads DVKVTQSSRYLVKRTGEKVFLECVQDMDHENMFWYRQDPGLGLRLIYFSYDVKMKEKGDIPEGYSVSREKKERFSLILESASTNQTSMYLCASKGQGETQYFGPGTRLLVL.

This clonotype was counted a few times. The chain is built from TRBV12-3 or TRBV12-4 and TRBJ2-2; the D gene is possibly TRBD2 (5 bases). The CDR3 extends over 15 amino acids. Trimming took 10 bases from V and 4 from J, leaving 19 bases between them. The CDR3 DNA reads TGTGCCACCACACGGCGAGGGATAGGCACCGGGGAGCTGTTTTTT. Translated, it gives CATTRRGIGTGELFF.

This clonotype was counted between two and nine times. The rearrangement links TRBV5-1 to TRBJ1-6; D might be TRBD1 (5 bases). V was shortened by 4 bases and J by 10 bases, with 15 bases between the two germline ends. The germline V gene encodes CDR1 SGHRS and CDR2 YFSETQ. The CDR3 length is 14 residues. CDR3: CASSVSGFPSPLHF. The DNA for the CDR3 is TGCGCCAGCAGCGTATCAGGGTTTCCCTCACCCCTCCACTTT.

This clonotype was seen more than once but under ten times. V usage is TRBV20-1 and J usage is TRBJ2-1; 7 bases agree with TRBD2. The CDR3 sequence is 14 residues long. Germline-derived CDR1 and CDR2 are DFQATT and SNEGSKA (reference sequence). Trimming at V came to 0 bases and at J to 9 bases, leaving 8 bases not matched to a gene. The CDR3 sequence: CSARDRASGREQFF. The DNA for the CDR3 is TGCAGTGCTAGAGATAGGGCTAGCGGTCGTGAGCAGTTCTTC.

This chain uses TRBV10-3 with TRBJ1-2; tentative D call: TRBD1 (5 bases). The V end was cut by 2 bases, the J end by 7 bases, with 17 bases between. The CDR3 runs 15 residues. CDR1 ENHRY and CDR2 SYGVKD come from the germline V gene. CDR3 in DNA: TGTGCCATCAGTGAGGCTGGGGGACGGGGTCCTGGCTACACCTTC. This sequence encodes CAISEAGGRGPGYTF.

In its sample, this clonotype was seen a few times. A much larger clone sits a single nucleotide away, making a read error possible. The chain uses TRBV14 and TRBJ2-5, with no clear D. The DNA end is more similar to TRBJ2-1, so the J call may be wrong. This CDR3 comprises 17 residues. Germline V gives CDR1 SGHDN, CDR2 FVKESK. The CDR3 is CASSPPHVPAPYNEQFF. As DNA, the CDR3 is TGTGCCAGCAGCCCACCGCATGTGCCCGCTCCGTACAATGAGCAGTTCTTC.

This clonotype was found many times. V gene TRBV18 combines with J gene TRBJ2-2, with TRBD1 matching over 7 bases. Germline loops: CDR1 KGHSH, CDR2 LQKENI. The CDR3 consists of 15 residues. V shed 4 bases and J 0 bases; nucleotides not matched to a gene: 2. The CDR3: CASSRQGSNTGELFF. The CDR3 nucleotides read TGTGCCAGCTCACGACAGGGATCGAACACCGGGGAGCTGTTTTTT.

This clonotype was counted between two and nine times. The genes are TRBV29-1 and TRBJ2-1; D uncertain. Germline V gene data show CDR1 as SQVTM and CDR2 as ANQGSEA. Deletions cut 0 bases from V and 13 bases from J, with 13 bases between. The length of the CDR3 is 12 residues. CDR3 loop: CSVEDFPKGQFF. CDR3 nucleotides: TGCAGCGTTGAAGATTTCCCGAAGGGACAGTTCTTC.

This chain links TRBV18 with TRBJ2-3, with D perhaps TRBD2 (5 bases). Trimming removed 4 bases at V and 5 bases at J, with 10 bases between. The germline V gene encodes CDR1 KGHSH and CDR2 LQKENI. The CDR3 sequence is 13 residues long. The CDR3 DNA is TGTGCCAGCTCACTTGATGAGGGAGATACGCAGTATTTT. Its translation: CASSLDEGDTQYF.

J is TRBJ2-6 and V is TRBV4-3; 7 nucleotides align to TRBD2. The CDR3 is 20 amino acids. Germline CDR1 LGHNA, CDR2 YSLEER. Trimming removed 2 bases from V and 0 bases from J; junction bases left unmatched: 13. This CDR3 is CASSQNPLVGGPSGANVLTF. The CDR3 nucleotides read TGCGCCAGCAGCCAAAATCCCCTTGTGGGAGGGCCCTCTGGGGCCAACGTCCTGACTTTC.

The chain joins TRBV7-6 to TRBJ2-7, with D perhaps TRBD1 (6 bases). V was clipped by 0 bases and J by 2 bases, with 8 bases between them. Looked up from germline, CDR1 is SGHVS and CDR2 is FNYEAQ. The CDR3 contains 14 residues. CDR3: CASSLADSTYEQYF. CDR3 nucleotides: TGTGCCAGCAGCTTAGCGGACAGTACCTACGAGCAGTACTTC.

The table lists this clonotype with a few counts. V usage is TRBV11-2 and J usage is TRBJ2-2, with 7 bases lining up with TRBD1. Germline loops: CDR1 SGHAT, CDR2 FQNNGV. The CDR3 consists of 15 residues. V trimming: 5 bases; J trimming: 4 bases; junction bases outside the gene matches: 7. The chain's CDR3 is CASSTRQGGTGELFF. For the CDR3, the DNA is TGTGCCAGCAGCACTAGACAGGGTGGCACCGGGGAGCTGTTTTTT.

The table lists this clonotype with a few counts. The chain is built from TRBV15 and TRBJ2-1, with 8 bases aligning to TRBD2. The CDR3 is 18 amino acids. With V trimmed by 1 base and J by 0 bases, 8 bases remained unmatched. Germline loops: CDR1 LNHNV, CDR2 YYDKDF (reference sequence). In DNA, the CDR3 is TGTGCCACCAGCAGAGGGGCGACTAGCGCGAGCTCCTACAATGAGCAGTTCTTC. It encodes CATSRGATSASSYNEQFF. Variable domain in full (rest from reference TRBV15 and TRBJ2-1): DAMVIQNPRYQVTQFGKPVTLSCSQTLNHNVMYWYQQKSSQAPKLLFHYYDKDFNNEADTPDNFQSRRPNTSFCFLDIRSPGLGDTAMYLCATSRGATSASSYNEQFFGPGTRLTVL.

This clonotype has ten or more counts. The chain carries TRBV6-5 and TRBJ2-1; D not certain. V was clipped by 6 bases and J by 2 bases, with 11 bases between them. The CDR3 contains 14 residues. CDR1 and CDR2 from the germline V gene are MNHEY and SVGAGI. CDR3 sequence (DNA): TGTGCCAGCAGCCTAAGACGGCCCTACAATGAGCAGTTCTTC. Translation gives CASSLRRPYNEQFF.